Listed below are T cell receptor beta chains from one sample, sequenced in a study of T cells in localized non-small cell lung cancer. The method was immunoSEQ multiplex PCR; TCRdb's version includes in-frame clones alone and lacks a portion of them. The sample records about 46,000 clones, under 90% being singletons. This specimen consisted of peripheral blood mononuclear cells, obtained before any cancer treatment. These receptors were taken from a man aged 35-75 years with stage III lung adenocarcinoma. CDR3s include the opening cysteine and the closing phenylalanine or tryptophan. The D gene is left open where the match is weak. Expanded clones are given a class, and other clones once, few, many or no size at all.

D | J | V | size | DNA | CDR3
- | TRBJ2-3 | TRBV6-6 | - | TGTGCCAGCAGTTACTCTGAGGTTCTTAGCACAGATACGCAGTATTTT | CASSYSEVLSTDTQYF
- | TRBJ2-1 | TRBV6-6 | once | TGTGCCAGCAGTTACGGTGGGGGCTACAATGAGCAGTTCTTC | CASSYGGGYNEQFF
- | TRBJ1-3 | TRBV7-2 | - | TGTGCCAGCAGCTTCAGGTCCGGGACGAGAGCTTCCTCTGGAAACACCATATATTTT | CASSFRSGTRASSGNTIYF
- | TRBJ2-5 | TRBV6-5 | - | TGTGCCAGCAGCCCGGGGGCCCGGGAGACCCAGTACTTC | CASSPGARETQYF
- | TRBJ2-7 | TRBV6-5 | - | TGTGCCAGCTGCCGGAGGGCCGCTCCCGACGAGCAGTACTTC | CASCRRAAPDEQYF
- | TRBJ2-3 | TRBV11-3 | - | TGTGCCAGCAGCTTAGCGGACTCGGCAGATACGCAGTATTTT | CASSLADSADTQYF
- | TRBJ1-2 | TRBV11-3 | - | TGTGCCAGCAATCTCGGAAAGACCTATGGCTACACCTTC | CASNLGKTYGYTF
TRBD1 | TRBJ2-7 | TRBV5-1 | - | TGCGCCAGCAGCACCCCGGGACAGGCTTACGAGCAGTACTTC | CASSTPGQAYEQYF
- | TRBJ1-2 | TRBV27 | - | TGTGCCAGCAGTTTATCGCTGGAGGGGCGCTATGGCTACACCTTC | CASSLSLEGRYGYTF
TRBD2 | TRBJ2-7 | TRBV7-6 | once | TGTGCCAGCAGCTTAGACGGGAGGGAGCAGTACTTC | CASSLDGREQYF
- | TRBJ2-7 | TRBV6-5 | - | TGTGCCAGCAGTTACTCCGACAACCCTCCCTACGAGCAGTACTTC | CASSYSDNPPYEQYF
- | TRBJ2-7 | TRBV6-6 | - | TGTGCCAGCAGTCCCCGTAGAGGGCAGTACGAGCAGTACTTC | CASSPRRGQYEQYF
- | TRBJ2-3 | TRBV9 | - | TGTGCCAGCAGCGCGGAAACAGCTTCTACGACAGATACGCAGTATTTT | CASSAETASTTDTQYF
TRBD1 | TRBJ2-5 | TRBV7-2 | - | TGTGCCAGCAGCTTAGACACAGGGGGTCAAGAGACCCAGTACTTC | CASSLDTGGQETQYF
- | TRBJ2-7 | TRBV30 | - | TGTGCCTGTTTTTCCGGATTCCCAAACTACGAGCAGTACTTC | CACFSGFPNYEQYF
- | TRBJ1-2 | TRBV5-1 | - | TGCGCCAGCAGCTTGGCTTTGGGGGCGCGTTTAGGCTACACCTTC | CASSLALGARLGYTF
TRBD1 | TRBJ2-2 | TRBV5-4 | - | TGTGCCAGCAGCACAGGGGGCGCGGGGGAGCTGTTTTTT | CASSTGGAGELFF
TRBD2 | TRBJ2-7 | TRBV4-1 | - | TGCGCCAGCAGCCAATCACTCAGGGAGGGCGAGCAGTACTTC | CASSQSLREGEQYF
TRBD2 | TRBJ2-5 | TRBV7-7 | once | TGTGCTAGCAGCCGGACTAGCGCCGAGACCCAGTACTTC | CASSRTSAETQYF
- | TRBJ2-2 | TRBV7-9 | few | TGTGCCAGCAGCGCCCAGGGCGGGGAGCTGTTTTTT | CASSAQGGELFF
TRBD2 | TRBJ2-3 | TRBV6-5 | - | TGTGCCAGCAGTTATTCCGGGACTAGCGGGGCAGATACGCAGTATTTT | CASSYSGTSGADTQYF
TRBD2 | TRBJ2-5 | TRBV5-4 | - | TGTGCCAGCAGCTTAATCCTAGCGGGGCAAGAGACCCAGTACTTC | CASSLILAGQETQYF
- | TRBJ2-1 | TRBV5-1 | - | TGCGCCAGCAGCTTGACCGGATACAATGAGCAGTTCTTC | CASSLTGYNEQFF
- | TRBJ1-6 | TRBV19 | - | TGTGCCAGTAGGGAGGGGGTGGCTAATTCACCCCTCCACTTT | CASREGVANSPLHF
- | TRBJ2-7 | TRBV5-1 | - | TGCGCCAGCAGCTTGACAGCCTACGAGCAGTACTTC | CASSLTAYEQYF
TRBD1 | TRBJ1-2 | TRBV29-1 | few | TGCAGCGTTGGGACAGGGGGAGCCTATGGCTACACCTTC | CSVGTGGAYGYTF
- | TRBJ1-2 | TRBV20-1 | - | TGCAGTGCAAATGGCTACACCTTC | CSANGYTF
TRBD2 | TRBJ2-2 | TRBV25-1 | - | TGTGCCAGCAGTGAATATGGGCGGGAGAGCTACGGGGAGCTGTTTTTT | CASSEYGRESYGELFF
TRBD1 | TRBJ2-5 | TRBV25-1 | - | TGTGCCAGCAGTGGGACAGGGTGGGAGACCCAGTACTTC | CASSGTGWETQYF
TRBD1 | TRBJ2-7 | TRBV5-1 | - | TGCGCCAGCAGCTACCCGGGACAGGGCTACGAGCAGTACTTC | CASSYPGQGYEQYF
TRBD1 | TRBJ2-1 | TRBV2 | - | TGTGCCAGCAGGGGGATAAGTCCGGGACAGGGTTTATCCTACAATGAGCAGTTCTTC | CASRGISPGQGLSYNEQFF
- | TRBJ2-2 | TRBV30 | once | TGTGCCTGGAGTGTAAATCGGGGGACAGTTAGGGCCACGAACACCGGGGAGCTGTTTTTT | CAWSVNRGTVRATNTGELFF
TRBD2 | TRBJ2-3 | TRBV19 | - | TGTGCCAGTAGTATCGAACTAGCGGAGGGTACGCAGTATTTT | CASSIELAEGTQYF
- | TRBJ2-1 | TRBV5-1 | - | TGCGCCAGCAGCTTGGGTCAGTCGAGCTCCTACAATGAGCAGTTCTTC | CASSLGQSSSYNEQFF
- | TRBJ2-2 | TRBV9 | - | TGTGCCAGCAGCGTAGGGAGAACCGGGGAGCTGTTTTTT | CASSVGRTGELFF
- | TRBJ2-6 | TRBV27 | - | TGTGCCAGCAGTGCCCCCGGGGGGCTGGTACCTGGGGCCAACGTCCTGACTTTC | CASSAPGGLVPGANVLTF